The next 19 T cell receptor beta chains were all read from a single sample in a study of shared clonotypes between healthy human individuals (dated by TCRdb to 2018 to 2020). The library was made by the immunoSEQ multiplex PCR assay. The immuneACCESS repertoire file appears here via TCRdb, limited to in-frame rearrangements. These files lack a portion of the clones; in checked studies, under half of the deficit traces to unresolved V genes, and the cause of the others is not known. In this sample the table shows millions of clones, over 85% of which occur a single time. About 0.13% of the sample is held by the ten biggest clonotypes. The sample comprised naive CD4+ T cells sorted from blood. The meaning of the sample's cell subset or site label: CD45RA+ positively selected. The receptors shown here come from a man younger than 30 in good health.

The chain uses TRBV4-1 and TRBJ1-1; TRBD1 is a possible D gene (5 bases). Trimming shortened V by 2 bases and J by 5 bases, and 24 bases separated the two germline ends. This CDR3 comprises 18 residues. In germline, CDR1 is MGHRA, CDR2 YSYEKL. The CDR3 spells CASSQITGSGWMWTEAFF. CDR3 in DNA: TGCGCCAGCAGCCAAATCACCGGGTCAGGGTGGATGTGGACTGAAGCTTTCTTT.

On this clone itself: A much larger clonotype is one base distant, so this may be a read error. The sample carries other DNA sequences with the same CDR3. This chain joins TRBV5-5 and TRBJ1-1; D not resolved. CDR1 and CDR2 from the germline V gene are SGHKS and YYEKEE (reference sequence). The V end was cut by 0 bases, the J end by 0 bases, with 0 bases between. The CDR3 is 12 amino acids. Here the CDR3 reads CASSLVNTEAFF. In DNA form, the CDR3 reads TGTGCCAGCAGCTTGGTGAACACTGAAGCTTTCTTT.

The rearrangement uses TRBV4-1 and TRBJ1-6; no reliable D call. The V end was cut by 1 base, the J end by 6 bases, with 16 bases between. CDR1 MGHRA and CDR2 YSYEKL come from the germline V gene. The CDR3 runs 17 residues. The chain's CDR3 is CASSQVHPLSPNSPLHF. Written as DNA, the CDR3 is TGCGCCAGCAGCCAAGTCCACCCCCTTAGCCCTAATTCACCCCTCCACTTT.

J is TRBJ2-5 and V is TRBV10-3; 12 nucleotides match TRBD1. The CDR3 is made up of 15 amino acids. V lost 3 bases and J lost 5; bases outside the gene matches: 4. Germline CDR1 ENHRY, CDR2 SYGVKD. The CDR3 sequence is CAISEGTGGWETQYF. The CDR3 DNA sequence: TGTGCCATCAGTGAAGGGACAGGGGGCTGGGAGACCCAGTACTTC.

This clone came up once. The rearrangement links TRBV6-1 to TRBJ1-5, with D possibly being TRBD1 (6 bases). CDR3 length: 17 residues. Germline V gives CDR1 MNHNS, CDR2 SASEGT. Trimming cost V 4 bases and J 3 bases, with 19 bases left between them. The CDR3 DNA follows: TGTGCCAGCAGTGCGTCAGGGCAGGGGAGTTACAATCAGCCCCAGCATTTT. It yields the protein CASSASGQGSYNQPQHF.

A word on this clone: The sample contains more than one DNA sequence encoding this CDR3. The chain couples TRBV2 to TRBJ2-7; the match to TRBD1 covers 8 bases. The CDR3 contains 12 residues. The germline V gene has CDR1 SNHLY and CDR2 FYNNEI. Germline trimming cut 9 bases from V and 4 bases from J; bases unmatched to any gene: 5. The CDR3 here is CASGQGAYEQYF. The CDR3 nucleotides are TGTGCCAGTGGACAGGGTGCTTACGAGCAGTACTTC.

The CDR3 bases are TGTGCCAGCAGTGAATCATTCTCAGATACGCAGTATTTT. Amino acids: CASSESFSDTQYF. This chain connects TRBV6-1 to TRBJ2-3; D gene uncertain. V lost 2 bases and J lost 4, with 7 bases in between. The CDR3 runs to 13 residues. Germline loops: CDR1 MNHNS, CDR2 SASEGT.

This clone was found once. This chain links TRBV5-1 with TRBJ2-3; 7 nucleotides match TRBD1. Germline loops: CDR1 SGHRS, CDR2 YFSETQ. The length of the CDR3 is 15 residues. V lost 4 bases to trimming and J lost 2 bases; unmatched junction nucleotides: 7. CDR3 DNA: TGCGCCAGCAGCACAGGGACAGATTACACAGATACGCAGTATTTT. It translates to CASSTGTDYTDTQYF.

The CDR3 loop reads CASSFEKGATNSPLHF. The CDR3 DNA sequence: TGTGCCAGCAGCTTCGAAAAGGGGGCGACTAATTCACCCCTCCACTTT. The V gene is TRBV5-5, the J gene TRBJ1-6; TRBD1 aligns across 7 bases. V shed 2 bases and J 6 bases; nucleotides not matched to a gene: 8. The CDR3 is 16 amino acids. The germline CDR1 and CDR2 sequences are SGHKS and YYEKEE (reference sequence).

This clone has a single count. This chain uses TRBV2 with TRBJ2-7; D is uncertain. The CDR3 totals 15 residues. Germline CDR1 reads SNHLY; CDR2 reads FYNNEI. V was trimmed by 6 bases and J by 7 bases, leaving 22 bases between them. CDR3: CASSPTSTLPLEQYF. CDR3 nucleotides: TGTGCCAGCAGCCCGACCTCAACCCTTCCTCTAGAGCAGTACTTC.

The chain joins TRBV6-1 to TRBJ1-1; unclear D gene. Trimming cost V 1 base and J 7 bases, with 10 bases left between them. Germline V gives CDR1 MNHNS, CDR2 SASEGT. CDR3 length: 13 residues. CDR3 sequence reads: CASSEGSVLEAFF. CDR3 sequence (DNA): TGTGCCAGCAGTGAAGGATCAGTGCTTGAAGCTTTCTTT.

The chain recombines TRBV11-2 with TRBJ2-2; weak D call: TRBD2 (5 bases). The CDR3 totals 16 residues. Germline CDR1 and CDR2: SGHAT and FQNNGV. The V end lost 4 bases, the J end lost 5 bases, and 17 bases lay between the germline ends. CDR3 coding DNA: TGTGCCAGCAGCTCGACGGTCGGGGTCGGGACCGGGGAGCTGTTTTTT. Encoded protein: CASSSTVGVGTGELFF.

To note about this clone: This sample includes further DNA sequences coding for the same CDR3. The chain couples TRBV7-2 to TRBJ2-5; the match to TRBD2 covers 11 bases. CDR1 and CDR2 from the germline V gene are SGHTA and FQGNSA. The CDR3 has 16 amino acids. V lost 2 bases and J lost 2; bases outside the gene matches: 4. CDR3 loop: CASSLSTSGGQETQYF. CDR3 nucleotide sequence: TGTGCCAGCAGCTTATCAACTAGCGGGGGACAAGAGACCCAGTACTTC.

CDR3 sequence (DNA): TGTGCCAGCAGCTTATCGGGCTCTAGCACAGATACGCAGTATTTT. Translating it yields CASSLSGSSTDTQYF. The chain couples TRBV5-5 to TRBJ2-3; D is unclear. Germline lookup yields CDR1 SGHKS and CDR2 YYEKEE (reference sequence). CDR3 size: 15 residues. V lost 2 bases to trimming and J lost 0 bases, with 10 bases between them.

Concerning this clone itself: The sample holds other DNA sequences that translate to the same CDR3. The chain recombines TRBV5-1 with TRBJ1-4; D is undetermined. The CDR3 length is 14 residues. Deletions cut 0 bases from V and 3 bases from J, with 6 bases between. The germline V gene encodes CDR1 SGHRS and CDR2 YFSETQ. Here the CDR3 DNA reads TGCGCCAGCAGCTTGGGGGCGGCTAATGAAAAACTGTTTTTT. Translating gives CASSLGAANEKLFF.

The rearrangement joins TRBV6-6 to TRBJ1-2; TRBD1 is a possible D gene (6 bases). The V and J ends lost 6 bases and 6 bases respectively, with 23 bases between them. Germline V gene data show CDR1 as MNHNY and CDR2 as SVGAGI (reference sequence). The CDR3 spans 16 residues. The CDR3 reads CASSPASGGAGHGYTF. The CDR3 DNA follows: TGTGCCAGCAGCCCCGCGTCTGGGGGCGCTGGGCATGGCTACACCTTC.

The genes are TRBV2 and TRBJ2-5; 7 bases align to TRBD1. In germline, CDR1 is SNHLY, CDR2 FYNNEI. CDR3 length equals 11 residues. Unmatched junction bases numbered 0, after V lost 2 bases and J lost 9 bases. CDR3 amino acids: CASSEQGAQYF. The CDR3 DNA follows: TGTGCCAGCAGTGAACAGGGGGCCCAGTACTTC.

This clone was detected only once. The J gene is TRBJ2-7, the V gene TRBV2, with D perhaps matching TRBD1 or TRBD2 (5 bases each). V was clipped by 7 bases and J by 0 bases, with 10 bases between them. CDR1 SNHLY and CDR2 FYNNEI come from the germline V gene. This CDR3 has 13 amino acids. The CDR3 sequence is CASIRDASYEQYF. CDR3 DNA: TGTGCCAGCATCCGGGACGCCTCCTACGAGCAGTACTTC.

The chain couples TRBV2 to TRBJ2-1; 9 bases are shared with TRBD2. The length of the CDR3 is 14 residues. V lost 8 bases and J lost 8; bases outside the gene matches: 10. Germline V gene sequence: CDR1 SNHLY, CDR2 FYNNEI. CDR3 residues: CASRATGLAYEQFF. The CDR3 DNA reads TGTGCCAGCCGAGCCACGGGACTAGCCTATGAGCAGTTCTTC.